This T cell receptor beta chain comes out of a study of Ad26.COV2.S vaccination and SARS-CoV-2 variants. The CDR3 loop spans 14 amino acids. Germline V gene sequence: CDR1 MNHEY, CDR2 SVGAGI. Trimming cost V 8 bases and J 9 bases; bases outside gene matches: 9. Whole-study results and caveats: Recipients of either vaccine or placebo displayed similar breadth of non-spike TCRs. Spike-specific TCR breadth was greater in vaccine than placebo recipients. Analyses of TCR breadth and depth may have underestimated total T cell responses.

Only in-frame clones appear in the TCRdb table, and some are missing; sequencing was by immunoSEQ multiplex PCR. The table has hundreds of thousands of clones, 90% to 95% seen once. Only one count was recorded for this clone. Its target is unknown. This TCR derives from a human donor who had recovered from COVID-19. Sample: peripheral blood, taken after recovery from COVID-19. The chain carries TRBV6-5 and TRBJ2-1; 11 bases match TRBD2. For the CDR3, the DNA is TGTGCCAGCTCTTTAGCGGGGGGGCTGGGTGAGCAGTTCTTC. This gives the protein CASSLAGGLGEQFF.